Detailed here is one T cell receptor beta chain. This entry comes from a study of blood T cell repertoires in COVID-19. Some clones are missing from TCRdb's copy, which holds only in-frame ones; the method was immunoSEQ multiplex PCR. Of about 250,000 clones listed, almost 90% are singletons. This receptor was taken from a man at least 80 years old with acute or convalescent COVID-19. Sequenced input: peripheral blood.

CDR3: CASRGQAGDNSPLHF. CDR3 DNA sequence: TGTGCCAGTAGAGGACAGGCAGGGGATAATTCACCCCTCCACTTT. This sequence joins TRBV19 and TRBJ1-6; 7 nucleotides agree with TRBD1. The CDR3 length is 15 residues. CDR1 is LNHDA and CDR2 is SQIVND in the germline V gene (reference sequence). The V gene end was trimmed by 6 bases and the J gene end by 5 bases; junction bases not matched to a gene: 7. Using reference TRBV19 and TRBJ1-6 for the parts outside the CDR3, the full variable domain is DGGITQSPKYLFRKEGQNVTLSCEQNLNHDAMYWYRQDPGQGLRLIYYSQIVNDFQKGDIAEGYSVSREKKESFPLTVTSAQKNPTAFYLCASRGQAGDNSPLHFGNGTRLTVT.